The 20 T cell receptor beta chains below come from one sample, sequenced in a study of T-cell reconstitution after alpha-beta-depleted transplantation in children. Unique molecular identifiers were used in preparing the TCRbeta library. Each CDR3 protein gets one entry after TCRdb re-called the PCR reads with MiXCR. The sample yields approximately 340,000 distinct CDR3 sequences, about 9.4% seen once. Sample: PBMCs from the stem cell graft donor, taken from the stem cell graft. The receptors were gathered from a human donor who donated a stem cell graft to a child with acute lymphoblastic leukemia.

The chain uses TRBV19 and TRBJ2-3; D perhaps matches TRBD2 (5 bases). Germline V gene lookup returns CDR1 LNHDA and CDR2 SQIVND (reference sequence). The V and J ends lost 10 bases and 0 bases respectively, with 17 bases between them. CDR3 size: 15 residues. CDR3 sequence (DNA): TGTGCCACTACAACGAGAGGGTTCAGCACAGATACGCAGTATTTT. Encoded protein: CATTTRGFSTDTQYF.

The V gene is TRBV12-3 or TRBV12-4, the J gene TRBJ2-2; 9 bases match TRBD1. The CDR3 loop spans 14 amino acids. J lost 4 bases, V lost 10 bases, and 7 bases had no gene match. CDR3 DNA: TGTGCCACCGCAACAGGGGGCATCACCGGGGAGCTGTTTTTT. Amino acid sequence: CATATGGITGELFF.

The chain carries TRBV15 and TRBJ2-7; 9 bases match TRBD2. Trimming removed 0 bases from V and 6 bases from J; junction bases left unmatched: 3. This CDR3 region has 14 residues. Germline V gene sequence: CDR1 LNHNV, CDR2 YYDKDF (reference sequence). The CDR3 loop reads CATSRDRTSAEQYF. The CDR3 DNA reads as TGTGCCACCAGCAGAGATCGGACTAGCGCCGAGCAGTACTTC.

There are a few counts of this clonotype. The chain recombines TRBV5-6 with TRBJ2-1, with 9 bases identical to TRBD1. Germline-derived CDR1 and CDR2 are SGHDT and YYEEEE. V lost 1 base to trimming and J lost 5 bases; unmatched junction nucleotides: 1. The CDR3 runs 14 residues. In nucleotides, the CDR3 is TGTGCCAGCAGCTTGTGGGACAGGGACAATGAGCAGTTCTTC. Its protein product is CASSLWDRDNEQFF. Filled out from reference TRBV5-6 and TRBJ2-1, the complete variable domain reads DAGVTQSPTHLIKTRGQQVTLRCSPKSGHDTVSWYQQALGQGPQFIFQYYEEEERQRGNFPDRFSGHQFPNYSSELNVNALLLGDSALYLCASSLWDRDNEQFFGPGTRLTVL.

The chain has TRBV4-3 and TRBJ2-7; maybe TRBD1 (7 bases). CDR1 is LGHNA and CDR2 is YSLEER in the germline V gene. V gave up 2 bases and J gave up 4 bases, with 15 bases separating them. This CDR3 is built from 15 residues. The CDR3: CASSQSRAGGYEQYF. The DNA of the CDR3 is TGCGCCAGCAGCCAAAGTCGGGCAGGGGGGTACGAGCAGTACTTC.

The chain joins TRBV7-2 to TRBJ2-3, with 11 bases matching TRBD2. The CDR3 is 14 residues long. Trimming at V came to 4 bases and at J to 7 bases, leaving 4 bases not matched to a gene. Germline V gene lookup returns CDR1 SGHTA and CDR2 FQGNSA. CDR3 sequence: CASSSLAGGYTQYF. In DNA form, the CDR3 reads TGTGCCAGCAGCTCCCTAGCGGGAGGCTATACGCAGTATTTT.

This clonotype was recorded at least ten times. The chain combines TRBV11-2 with TRBJ2-3; either TRBD1 or TRBD2 may fit D (6 bases each). V was cut by 6 bases and J by 2 bases, with 15 bases left in between. CDR1 is SGHAT, CDR2 FQNNGV, per germline. This CDR3 is 15 amino acids long. The CDR3 nucleotides are TGTGCCAGCAGGGAGGGGGGCGGTCACACAGATACGCAGTATTTT. Translated: CASREGGGHTDTQYF.

J is TRBJ2-5 and V is TRBV12-3 or TRBV12-4; weak D call: TRBD2 (5 bases). Trimming stripped 5 bases from V and 4 bases from J, with 20 bases between. The CDR3 is 16 residues long. The CDR3 loop is CASSRNLASSVETQYF. The CDR3 DNA sequence: TGTGCCAGCAGTCGCAATCTAGCTAGTTCTGTAGAGACCCAGTACTTC.

J is TRBJ2-1 and V is TRBV3-1; D perhaps matches TRBD1 (6 bases). Germline loops: CDR1 LGHDT, CDR2 YNNKEL (reference sequence). The CDR3 spans 14 residues. V lost 7 bases and J lost 9, with 19 bases in between. This chain's CDR3 is CASTQGQGFTEQFF. DNA for the CDR3: TGTGCCAGCACCCAGGGACAAGGGTTTACTGAGCAGTTCTTC.

V is TRBV28 and J is TRBJ2-1; D is uncertain. Germline-derived CDR1 and CDR2 are MDHEN and SYDVKM. The CDR3 has 13 residues. Trimming stripped 7 bases from V and 8 bases from J, with 15 bases between. CDR3 protein: CASMYPKTHEQFF. The DNA for the CDR3 is TGTGCCAGCATGTACCCAAAAACGCATGAGCAGTTCTTC.

J is TRBJ2-2 and V is TRBV3-1, with TRBD2 matching 14 bases. The CDR3 contains 18 residues. V shed 1 base and J 6 bases; nucleotides not matched to a gene: 7. The germline CDR1 and CDR2 sequences are LGHDT and YNNKEL (reference sequence). The DNA of the CDR3 is TGTGCCAGCAGCCAAGGACTAGCGGGAGGGCTAGAGGCCGGGGAGCTGTTTTTT. It encodes CASSQGLAGGLEAGELFF.

This CDR3 is CASSRMGYGYTF. The DNA of the CDR3 is TGTGCCAGCAGCCGAATGGGCTATGGCTACACCTTC. The chain carries TRBV28 and TRBJ1-2; D is ambiguous. CDR3 length: 12 amino acids. V shed 6 bases and J shed 4 bases, with 9 bases lying between them. The germline gives CDR1 MDHEN, CDR2 SYDVKM.

The genes are TRBV4-1 and TRBJ2-7; perhaps TRBD1 as D (6 bases). Trimming shortened V by 4 bases and J by 7 bases, and 20 bases separated the two germline ends. This CDR3 region has 15 residues. The V gene's germline CDR1 is MGHRA and CDR2 YSYEKL. This CDR3 is CASSLATGSPGEQYF. The CDR3 DNA reads as TGCGCCAGCAGCCTTGCAACAGGGTCACCGGGGGAGCAGTACTTC.

A note on this clonotype: This may be a read error: a much more frequent sequence differs by one nucleotide. V and J are TRBV20-1 and TRBJ2-7; 14 bases map to TRBD2. Germline CDR1 and CDR2: DFQATT and SNEGSKA (reference sequence). This CDR3 region has 17 residues. CDR3 protein: CCARGTSGSAVGYEQYF. The DNA of the CDR3 is TGCTGTGCTAGGGGGACTAGCGGGAGTGCTGTCGGTTACGAGCAGTACTTC.

V gene TRBV4-1 combines with J gene TRBJ2-7; tentative D call: TRBD1 (7 bases). V was pared by 2 bases and J by 5 bases, with 16 bases between. Germline V CDR1 and CDR2: MGHRA, YSYEKL. This CDR3 is 15 amino acids long. CDR3 DNA sequence: TGCGCCAGCAGCCAAAGGGGGCTAGCGATCCACGAGCAGTACTTC. Protein product: CASSQRGLAIHEQYF.

V gene TRBV7-9 combines with J gene TRBJ2-5, with a weak D call TRBD2 (6 bases). Trimming stripped 0 bases from V and 5 bases from J, with 16 bases between. This CDR3 contains 16 residues. In germline, CDR1 is SEHNR, CDR2 FQNEAQ (reference sequence). The CDR3 sequence is CASSLASGLVRETQYF. The DNA for the CDR3 is TGTGCCAGCAGCTTAGCGTCGGGACTCGTCAGGGAGACCCAGTACTTC.

This clonotype was found a few times. J is TRBJ2-1 and V is TRBV4-1, with unresolved D. This CDR3 contains 15 residues. V was pared by 0 bases and J by 3 bases, with 9 bases between. Germline values: CDR1 MGHRA, CDR2 YSYEKL. The CDR3 is CASSQDATFYNEQFF. CDR3 nucleotides: TGCGCCAGCAGCCAAGACGCTACTTTCTACAATGAGCAGTTCTTC.

The rearrangement links TRBV29-1 to TRBJ2-5, with 14 nucleotides matching TRBD2. CDR3 length: 16 amino acids. V shed 3 bases, J shed 3 bases, and the junction held 6 bases outside the gene matches. Germline V CDR1 and CDR2: SQVTM, ANQGSEA. The CDR3: CSVDGTSGGGEETQYF. The CDR3, as DNA: TGCAGCGTTGACGGGACTAGCGGGGGAGGTGAAGAGACCCAGTACTTC.

V and J are TRBV20-1 and TRBJ2-3, with D possibly matching TRBD1 (6 bases). V lost 2 bases, J lost 2 bases, and 8 bases lay in between. Germline V gene data show CDR1 as DFQATT and CDR2 as SNEGSKA (reference sequence). The CDR3 length is 13 residues. The CDR3 region has the DNA TGCAGTGCTAGAAGGGACAACACAGATACGCAGTATTTT. Translated: CSARRDNTDTQYF.

The V and J genes are TRBV7-2 and TRBJ1-5; D not resolved. Germline V gives CDR1 SGHTA, CDR2 FQGNSA. The CDR3 consists of 16 residues. Trimming took off 4 bases at V and 5 bases at J, with 18 bases between the two ends. The CDR3 sequence is CASSSQKIGYDQPQHF. The CDR3 coding sequence is TGTGCCAGCAGCTCCCAGAAGATAGGGTATGATCAGCCCCAGCATTTT. Full variable domain (outside the CDR3, taken from reference TRBV7-2 and TRBJ1-5): GAGVSQSPSNKVTEKGKDVELRCDPISGHTALYWYRQSLGQGLEFLIYFQGNSAPDKSGLPSDRFSAERTGGSVSTLTIQRTQQEDSAVYLCASSSQKIGYDQPQHFGDGTRLSIL.